The source of this TCR beta chain is a study of T cell responses to AZD1222 COVID-19 vaccine. At the level of the study: Pooled samples include second doses given at about 4 or 12 weeks. Study outcomes and limitations: Baseline serology detected seropositivity in only six AZD1222 recipients. Researchers took repertoire samples only after the peak T cell response had come. Most donors were white British and more were female, and clonal diversity was possibly underestimated.

CDR3 length: 15 amino acids. V lost 0 bases and J 1 base, leaving 7 bases between the germline ends. Germline V lookup: CDR1 LGHNA, CDR2 YSLEER. The protocol was immunoSEQ multiplex PCR, while the TCRdb copy is restricted to in-frame clones and leaves out a portion. This table holds 80,000 to 95,000 clones, approximately 80% found once. This clone appeared a few times. No antigen is known for it. The source material was peripheral blood, sampled on day 0 of AZD1222 vaccination. The chain uses TRBV4-3 and TRBJ2-1; no reliable D call. The clonotype originates from an adult in good health. Here the CDR3 reads CASSQEGGSYNEQFF. As DNA, the CDR3 is TGCGCCAGCAGCCAAGAGGGTGGATCCTACAATGAGCAGTTCTTC.